These 26 T cell receptor beta chains were sequenced from one sample in a study of identical twins. TCRdb reanalysed the 5' RACE reads using MiXCR and keeps one entry per CDR3 protein. The sample consists of 400,000 to 600,000 distinct CDR3 sequences, approximately 20% of them appearing once. The same data also contributed to another study, on yellow fever vaccine responses in identical twins.

Sequenced: CD4+ T cells sorted from blood. These receptors were obtained from a woman between 18 and 30 years old in good health.

The chain has TRBV20-1 and TRBJ2-3; D possibly uses TRBD1 or TRBD2 (5 bases each). The germline gives CDR1 DFQATT, CDR2 SNEGSKA (reference sequence). The CDR3 spans 16 residues. V gave up 5 bases and J gave up 1 base, with 19 bases separating them. CDR3 protein: CSAPAWDDIGTDTQYF. Here the CDR3 DNA reads TGCAGTGCTCCAGCGTGGGACGACATAGGCACAGATACGCAGTATTTT.

J is TRBJ2-4 and V is TRBV7-9; D is ambiguous. The V end was cut by 1 base, the J end by 3 bases, with 10 bases between. The CDR3 loop spans 15 amino acids. CDR1 is SEHNR and CDR2 is FQNEAQ in the germline V gene (reference sequence). The CDR3 coding sequence is TGTGCCAGCAGCTTAGGTGGCAGCGACAAAAACATTCAGTACTTC. As protein: CASSLGGSDKNIQYF.

This chain connects TRBV12-3 or TRBV12-4 to TRBJ2-3, with 9 bases aligning to TRBD1. V shed 3 bases, J shed 5 bases, and the junction held 12 bases outside the gene matches. The CDR3 runs 17 residues. The CDR3 sequence is CASSFRKTGGFGDTQYF. The CDR3 nucleotides are TGTGCCAGCAGTTTCCGAAAGACAGGGGGTTTCGGAGATACGCAGTATTTT.

This chain connects TRBV5-6 to TRBJ2-6; D is undetermined. CDR1 is SGHDT, CDR2 YYEEEE, per germline. The V end was cut by 0 bases, the J end by 8 bases, with 9 bases between. There are 14 residues in the CDR3. The CDR3 DNA reads TGTGCCAGCAGCTTGGTTAGAAACCCCAACGTCCTGACTTTC. Translation gives CASSLVRNPNVLTF.

The table lists this clonotype with many counts. The chain is built from TRBV29-1 and TRBJ1-1; D possibly corresponds to TRBD1 (5 bases). The V and J ends lost 6 bases and 5 bases respectively, with 16 bases between them. This CDR3 comprises 13 residues. Germline values: CDR1 SQVTM, CDR2 ANQGSEA. DNA of the CDR3: TGCAGCGTGGACGGGACTGGCCTAACTGAAGCTTTCTTT. Translated, it gives CSVDGTGLTEAFF.

This clonotype occurred a few times. The rearrangement joins TRBV6-1 to TRBJ2-1; 7 positions agree with TRBD1. Germline CDR1 is MNHNS and CDR2 is SASEGT. The length of the CDR3 is 16 residues. V trimming: 5 bases; J trimming: 5 bases; junction bases outside the gene matches: 12. CDR3 nucleotides: TGTGCCAGCAGTCCCCAATCGGACAGGTTGAACAATGAGCAGTTCTTC. It is translated as CASSPQSDRLNNEQFF.

The genes are TRBV5-5 and TRBJ2-7; TRBD2 matches at 12 bases. The CDR3 runs 16 residues. From germline, CDR1 is SGHKS and CDR2 YYEKEE (reference sequence). V gave up 1 base and J gave up 4 bases; unmatched junction bases: 6. This chain's CDR3 is CASSLPTSGRRYEQYF. CDR3 nucleotides: TGTGCCAGCAGCTTGCCTACTAGCGGGAGGAGGTACGAGCAGTACTTC.

The rearrangement links TRBV5-1 to TRBJ2-7, with 7 bases identical to TRBD1. Germline V CDR1 and CDR2: SGHRS, YFSETQ. The V gene end was trimmed by 0 bases and the J gene end by 5 bases; junction bases not matched to a gene: 8. The CDR3 is 15 amino acids. CDR3 sequence reads: CASSLDGQVWDEQYF. The CDR3 DNA sequence: TGCGCCAGCAGCTTGGACGGACAGGTATGGGACGAGCAGTACTTC.

The rearrangement joins TRBV7-6 to TRBJ2-1; tentatively, D is TRBD1 (7 bases). The germline V gene encodes CDR1 SGHVS and CDR2 FNYEAQ. The CDR3 contains 15 residues. Trimming removed 5 bases from V and 2 bases from J, with 13 bases in between. The DNA for the CDR3 is TGTGCCAGCAGCGCAGGGGGGACAGCCTACAATGAGCAGTTCTTC. Its protein product is CASSAGGTAYNEQFF.

This clonotype was seen a single time. The chain is built from TRBV28 and TRBJ2-5, with 7 positions matching TRBD1. Per the germline V gene, CDR1 is MDHEN and CDR2 is SYDVKM. Germline trimming cut 3 bases from V and 4 bases from J; bases unmatched to any gene: 5. This CDR3 comprises 14 residues. The CDR3, as DNA: TGTGCCAGCAGTTTCCGTTACAGGGGAGAGACCCAGTACTTC. This codes for CASSFRYRGETQYF.

In this sample, this clonotype turned up once. The chain has TRBV18 and TRBJ2-7; tentative D call: TRBD1 (6 bases). The germline V gene has CDR1 KGHSH and CDR2 LQKENI. V was shortened by 4 bases and J by 3 bases, with 13 bases between the two germline ends. There are 14 residues in the CDR3. The chain's CDR3 is CASSRTGLIYEQYF. CDR3 DNA: TGTGCCAGCTCACGAACAGGGTTAATCTACGAGCAGTACTTC.

The V call is TRBV10-3, the J call TRBJ2-1; tentative D call: TRBD2 (5 bases). Germline assignment: CDR1 ENHRY and CDR2 SYGVKD. Trimming stripped 10 bases from V and 7 bases from J, with 14 bases between. This CDR3 comprises 12 residues. This chain's CDR3 is CATEGERNEQFF. The CDR3 DNA reads as TGTGCCACTGAGGGCGAACGGAATGAGCAGTTCTTC.

This clonotype was detected only a few times. V usage is TRBV12-3 or TRBV12-4 and J usage is TRBJ2-1, with TRBD2 matching 7 bases. V was pared by 7 bases and J by 0 bases, with 3 bases of the junction left unmatched. The CDR3 has 14 residues. The CDR3 nucleotides read TGTGCCAGCACCATAGCGGGCTCCTACAATGAGCAGTTCTTC. Protein product: CASTIAGSYNEQFF.

The table lists this clonotype with a few counts. The chain carries TRBV27 and TRBJ2-1; no reliable D call. The CDR3 is made up of 13 amino acids. Germline-derived CDR1 and CDR2 are MNHEY and SMNVEV (reference sequence). Trimming pared 5 bases from V and 3 bases from J, leaving 8 bases between. CDR3 coding DNA: TGTGCCAGCAGTCCACGGAACTACAATGAGCAGTTCTTC. Protein product: CASSPRNYNEQFF.

There are a few counts of this clonotype. The V gene is TRBV25-1, the J gene TRBJ2-7, with D perhaps being TRBD1 or TRBD2 (6 bases each). The CDR3 totals 15 residues. The ends were cut back, 2 bases at V and 4 bases at J, with 15 bases in the middle. Per the germline V gene, CDR1 is MGHDK and CDR2 is SYGVNS. The CDR3 DNA reads as TGTGCCAGCAGTGAAGGGGGGCTGTTGCAGTACGAGCAGTACTTC. It encodes CASSEGGLLQYEQYF.

The sample holds a few counts of this clonotype. The rearrangement links TRBV12-3 or TRBV12-4 to TRBJ2-1, with D perhaps TRBD2 (6 bases). V was pared by 4 bases and J by 13 bases, with 11 bases between. The CDR3 runs 11 residues. The CDR3 coding sequence is TGTGCCAGCAGTTCCGGCGGGATCCAGTTCTTC. The encoded protein is CASSSGGIQFF.

The rearrangement links TRBV28 to TRBJ2-3; 11 bases fit TRBD2. J was trimmed by 2 bases and V by 4 bases; bases with no gene match: 8. In germline, CDR1 is MDHEN, CDR2 SYDVKM. The CDR3 totals 17 residues. The CDR3 reads CASSSTTSGGTTDTQYF. CDR3 in DNA: TGTGCCAGCAGTTCCACAACTAGCGGGGGAACCACAGATACGCAGTATTTT.

The chain employs TRBV20-1 and TRBJ1-2, with a tentative D call TRBD1 (5 bases). Germline lookup yields CDR1 DFQATT and CDR2 SNEGSKA (reference sequence). The CDR3 spans 13 residues. V was shortened by 5 bases and J by 7 bases, with 17 bases between the two germline ends. Here the CDR3 reads CSADPGPRSGYTF. The CDR3 region has the DNA TGCAGTGCTGACCCAGGGCCCCGATCTGGCTACACCTTC.

J is TRBJ2-5 and V is TRBV5-1; D may be TRBD2 (5 bases). Trimming left V 3 bases short and J 3 bases short, with 12 bases between. Germline V gene sequence: CDR1 SGHRS, CDR2 YFSETQ. CDR3 length equals 14 residues. The CDR3: CASSYRGGEETQYF. In DNA, the CDR3 is TGCGCCAGCAGCTATCGAGGAGGCGAAGAGACCCAGTACTTC.

This chain connects TRBV5-6 to TRBJ2-1, with 9 bases lining up with TRBD1. The germline V gene encodes CDR1 SGHDT and CDR2 YYEEEE. The CDR3 consists of 15 residues. The V gene end was trimmed by 3 bases and the J gene end by 12 bases; junction bases not matched to a gene: 13. The CDR3 nucleotides read TGTGCCAGCAGCTCTCCCGGGACAGGGACCTATAGGCAGTTCTTC. It translates to CASSSPGTGTYRQFF.

A few counts support this clonotype. The V and J genes are TRBV5-1 and TRBJ1-4; D possibly corresponds to TRBD1 (6 bases). The length of the CDR3 is 16 residues. V lost 2 bases and J lost 3, with 14 bases in between. From germline, CDR1 is SGHRS and CDR2 YFSETQ. The CDR3 coding sequence is TGCGCCAGCAGCTTTGGGGGGCGCCCAGCTAATGAAAAACTGTTTTTT. It translates to CASSFGGRPANEKLFF.

This clonotype was detected only a few times. This chain connects TRBV28 to TRBJ2-1, with 14 bases aligning to TRBD2. Trimming cost V 4 bases and J 4 bases; bases outside gene matches: 6. The CDR3 is made up of 17 amino acids. CDR1 MDHEN and CDR2 SYDVKM come from the germline V gene. The CDR3 spells CASSSPGTSGRYNEQFF. The CDR3 nucleotides are TGTGCCAGCAGTTCACCCGGGACTAGCGGGAGATACAATGAGCAGTTCTTC.

This chain links TRBV20-1 with TRBJ2-5; possible D gene TRBD1, 5 bases. Per the germline V gene, CDR1 is DFQATT and CDR2 is SNEGSKA (reference sequence). Trimming took off 6 bases at V and 5 bases at J, with 19 bases between the two ends. The CDR3 extends over 14 amino acids. The CDR3 region is CSAPRGRVGETQYF. The CDR3 DNA is TGCAGTGCCCCCAGAGGCAGGGTCGGCGAGACCCAGTACTTC.

The rearrangement uses TRBV27 and TRBJ2-1; D is perhaps TRBD1 (5 bases). The CDR3 runs 13 residues. Per the germline V gene, CDR1 is MNHEY and CDR2 is SMNVEV (reference sequence). Trimming shortened V by 2 bases and J by 8 bases, and 10 bases separated the two germline ends. The CDR3 spells CASSLVGPYEQFF. CDR3 nucleotide sequence: TGTGCCAGCAGTTTAGTGGGGCCTTATGAGCAGTTCTTC.

For the CDR3, the DNA is TGTGCCAGCAGTTTGGTGGGATCGGGAGTTTCCTACAATGAGCAGTTCTTC. The encoded protein is CASSLVGSGVSYNEQFF. J is TRBJ2-1 and V is TRBV12-3 or TRBV12-4; D perhaps matches TRBD2 (6 bases). Trimming shortened V by 3 bases and J by 1 base, and 16 bases separated the two germline ends. CDR3 size: 17 residues.

CDR3 DNA: TGCGCCAGCAGCTTGGAACTAGCGGGGGCCCGGGACAATGAGCAGTTCTTC. Protein: CASSLELAGARDNEQFF. This sequence joins TRBV5-1 and TRBJ2-1, with 11 bases matching TRBD2. V dropped 0 bases and J dropped 5; count of bases not matched to a gene: 7. CDR3 size: 17 residues. Germline CDR1 and CDR2: SGHRS and YFSETQ.